Listed below are T cell receptor beta chains from one sample, sequenced in a study of shared clonotypes between healthy human individuals. Sequencing was performed with immunoSEQ multiplex PCR; in TCRdb, only in-frame clones are kept and a portion is missing. The profile shows about 1.5 million clones, 95% to 99% of them singletons. The sequencing input was naive CD4+ T cells sorted from blood. The receptors were gathered from a man aged 25 to 45 in good health. The CDR3 runs from the conserved cysteine through the conserved F or W. A D gene is named only where the DNA matches it firmly. Clone size is shown for a subset of rows, as once, few, many or a class of expanded clone.

d_gene: TRBD1
len: 15
abundance: once
v_gene: TRBV5-1
j_gene: TRBJ2-7
CDR3aa: CASSRGGQGSYEQYF
CDR3nt: TGCGCCAGCAGCCGCGGGGGACAGGGGTCCTACGAGCAGTACTTC

d_gene: TRBD1
len: 16
abundance: -
v_gene: TRBV6-6
j_gene: TRBJ2-5
CDR3aa: CASSYAGTGSRETQYF
CDR3nt: TGTGCCAGCAGTTATGCCGGGACAGGATCTCGTGAGACCCAGTACTTC

d_gene: -
len: 15
abundance: -
v_gene: TRBV27
j_gene: TRBJ2-1
CDR3aa: CASKMGGSKDNEQFF
CDR3nt: TGTGCCAGCAAAATGGGTGGATCGAAAGACAATGAGCAGTTCTTC

d_gene: -
len: 14
abundance: -
v_gene: TRBV5-4
j_gene: TRBJ2-1
CDR3aa: CASSPSTMYNEQFF
CDR3nt: TGTGCCAGCAGCCCTTCTACTATGTACAATGAGCAGTTCTTC

d_gene: -
len: 12
abundance: -
v_gene: TRBV18
j_gene: TRBJ2-1
CDR3aa: CASSPLAVEQFF
CDR3nt: TGTGCCAGCTCACCCTTGGCGGTTGAGCAGTTCTTC

d_gene: TRBD2
len: 16
abundance: -
v_gene: TRBV11-2
j_gene: TRBJ2-1
CDR3aa: CASSSPPGTSEEEQFF
CDR3nt: TGTGCCAGCAGCTCCCCGCCCGGGACTAGCGAGGAAGAGCAGTTCTTC

d_gene: -
len: 14
abundance: -
v_gene: TRBV14
j_gene: TRBJ2-3
CDR3aa: CASSQDPGWDTQYF
CDR3nt: TGTGCCAGCAGCCAAGACCCCGGATGGGATACGCAGTATTTT

d_gene: TRBD2
len: 13
abundance: -
v_gene: TRBV28
j_gene: TRBJ2-7
CDR3aa: CASRSSGLYEQYF
CDR3nt: TGTGCCAGCCGGTCTAGCGGGTTGTACGAGCAGTACTTC

d_gene: TRBD1
len: 15
abundance: -
v_gene: TRBV7-9
j_gene: TRBJ2-7
CDR3aa: CASSQPTGSSYEQYF
CDR3nt: TGTGCCAGCAGCCAACCGACAGGGAGCTCCTACGAGCAGTACTTC

d_gene: -
len: 15
abundance: -
v_gene: TRBV7-8
j_gene: TRBJ1-3
CDR3aa: CASSLAGPSGNTIYF
CDR3nt: TGTGCCAGCAGCTTAGCAGGTCCCTCTGGAAACACCATATATTTT

d_gene: -
len: 20
abundance: -
v_gene: TRBV10-3
j_gene: TRBJ2-3
CDR3aa: CAISEHHRDGGSRGADTQYF
CDR3nt: TGTGCCATCAGTGAACATCACAGGGATGGAGGGAGCCGCGGGGCAGATACGCAGTATTTT

d_gene: -
len: 16
abundance: -
v_gene: TRBV10-2
j_gene: TRBJ2-3
CDR3aa: CASMYLLVGTSDTQYF
CDR3nt: TGCGCCAGCATGTATCTTTTAGTGGGGACGTCAGATACGCAGTATTTT

d_gene: TRBD1
len: 13
abundance: -
v_gene: TRBV6-1
j_gene: TRBJ1-2
CDR3aa: CASEQGAKYGYTF
CDR3nt: TGTGCCAGTGAACAGGGGGCTAAGTATGGCTACACCTTC

d_gene: -
len: 12
abundance: -
v_gene: TRBV10-1
j_gene: TRBJ2-7
CDR3aa: CASSESRNEQYF
CDR3nt: TGCGCCAGCAGTGAGTCTCGGAACGAGCAGTACTTC

d_gene: TRBD1
len: 15
abundance: -
v_gene: TRBV4-1
j_gene: TRBJ1-2
CDR3aa: CASSQEPGQSYGYTF
CDR3nt: TGCGCCAGCAGCCAAGAGCCGGGACAGAGCTATGGCTACACCTTC

d_gene: -
len: 14
abundance: -
v_gene: TRBV5-1
j_gene: TRBJ2-5
CDR3aa: CASSLGQVQETQYF
CDR3nt: TGCGCCAGCAGCTTGGGGCAGGTCCAAGAGACCCAGTACTTC

d_gene: TRBD2
len: 14
abundance: once
v_gene: TRBV2
j_gene: TRBJ2-7
CDR3aa: CASSERLAGGFKYF
CDR3nt: TGTGCCAGCAGTGAGCGACTAGCGGGAGGATTTAAGTACTTC

d_gene: TRBD2
len: 16
abundance: -
v_gene: TRBV10-3
j_gene: TRBJ2-7
CDR3aa: CAISEVGLAANYEQYF
CDR3nt: TGTGCCATCAGTGAGGTGGGGCTAGCGGCTAACTACGAGCAGTACTTC

d_gene: TRBD2
len: 17
abundance: -
v_gene: TRBV11-2
j_gene: TRBJ2-5
CDR3aa: CASSLGSSGRIKETQYF
CDR3nt: TGTGCCAGCAGCTTAGGTTCTAGCGGGAGGATTAAAGAGACCCAGTACTTC

d_gene: TRBD1
len: 16
abundance: -
v_gene: TRBV7-6
j_gene: TRBJ2-7
CDR3aa: CASSFLPGQGEYEQYF
CDR3nt: TGTGCCAGCAGCTTCCTACCGGGACAGGGGGAATACGAGCAGTACTTC

d_gene: -
len: 15
abundance: -
v_gene: TRBV11-2
j_gene: TRBJ2-2
CDR3aa: CASSPTQGGTGELFF
CDR3nt: TGTGCCAGCAGCCCGACCCAGGGTGGGACCGGGGAGCTGTTTTTT

d_gene: TRBD2
len: 14
abundance: -
v_gene: TRBV5-1
j_gene: TRBJ2-3
CDR3aa: CASSRSGNTDTQYF
CDR3nt: TGCGCCAGCAGCCGTAGCGGGAACACAGATACGCAGTATTTT

d_gene: -
len: 14
abundance: -
v_gene: TRBV10-3
j_gene: TRBJ1-4
CDR3aa: CAISAADSNEKLFF
CDR3nt: TGTGCCATCAGTGCGGCGGATAGTAATGAAAAACTGTTTTTT

d_gene: TRBD2
len: 15
abundance: few
v_gene: TRBV10-3
j_gene: TRBJ2-2
CDR3aa: CAISGEGMGTGELFF
CDR3nt: TGTGCCATCAGTGGGGAGGGAATGGGCACCGGGGAGCTGTTTTTT

d_gene: -
len: 14
abundance: -
v_gene: TRBV15
j_gene: TRBJ2-2
CDR3aa: CATSRGTATGELFF
CDR3nt: TGTGCCACCAGCAGAGGGACAGCCACCGGGGAGCTGTTTTTT

d_gene: -
len: 14
abundance: -
v_gene: TRBV2
j_gene: TRBJ2-3
CDR3aa: CASSPEIRTDTQYF
CDR3nt: TGTGCCAGCAGTCCGGAGATCCGCACAGATACGCAGTATTTT

d_gene: -
len: 15
abundance: -
v_gene: TRBV2
j_gene: TRBJ2-3
CDR3aa: CASRESTVSSDTQYF
CDR3nt: TGTGCCAGCAGGGAGTCTACCGTTAGCTCTGATACGCAGTATTTT

d_gene: TRBD2
len: 16
abundance: -
v_gene: TRBV7-9
j_gene: TRBJ2-1
CDR3aa: CASSFSSREGRGEQFF
CDR3nt: TGTGCCAGCAGCTTTTCATCGCGGGAGGGCCGGGGTGAGCAGTTCTTC

d_gene: -
len: 15
abundance: -
v_gene: TRBV10-3
j_gene: TRBJ1-5
CDR3aa: CAISDVTEDNQPQHF
CDR3nt: TGTGCCATCAGTGATGTGACAGAAGACAATCAGCCCCAGCATTTT

d_gene: -
len: 14
abundance: -
v_gene: TRBV30
j_gene: TRBJ1-4
CDR3aa: CAWSVFPGTEKLFF
CDR3nt: TGTGCCTGGAGTGTATTTCCGGGAACCGAAAAACTGTTTTTT

d_gene: -
len: 17
abundance: -
v_gene: TRBV27
j_gene: TRBJ2-2
CDR3aa: CASSPRGVAGVGGELFF
CDR3nt: TGTGCCAGCAGTCCCAGGGGTGTTGCGGGAGTAGGAGGGGAGCTGTTTTTT

d_gene: -
len: 11
abundance: -
v_gene: TRBV28
j_gene: TRBJ2-7
CDR3aa: CASGKAYEQYF
CDR3nt: TGTGCCAGCGGGAAGGCCTACGAGCAGTACTTC

d_gene: TRBD2
len: 17
abundance: -
v_gene: TRBV5-4
j_gene: TRBJ2-1
CDR3aa: CASSLDGLAGAYNEQFF
CDR3nt: TGTGCCAGCAGCTTGGACGGACTAGCGGGAGCCTACAATGAGCAGTTCTTC

d_gene: TRBD1
len: 15
abundance: -
v_gene: TRBV5-8
j_gene: TRBJ2-1
CDR3aa: CASSFGQGPYNEQFF
CDR3nt: TGTGCCAGCAGCTTCGGACAGGGCCCCTACAATGAGCAGTTCTTC

d_gene: -
len: 14
abundance: -
v_gene: TRBV5-4
j_gene: TRBJ2-1
CDR3aa: CASSLVLGNNEQFF
CDR3nt: TGTGCCAGCAGCTTGGTTTTAGGGAACAATGAGCAGTTCTTC

d_gene: -
len: 13
abundance: -
v_gene: TRBV5-4
j_gene: TRBJ2-5
CDR3aa: CASSTQQGETQYF
CDR3nt: TGTGCCAGCAGCACTCAGCAGGGGGAGACCCAGTACTTC

d_gene: -
len: 15
abundance: -
v_gene: TRBV7-2
j_gene: TRBJ2-5
CDR3aa: CASSLSWGSQETQYF
CDR3nt: TGTGCCAGCAGCCTATCGTGGGGCAGCCAAGAGACCCAGTACTTC

d_gene: TRBD2
len: 15
abundance: -
v_gene: TRBV14
j_gene: TRBJ2-5
CDR3aa: CASSPTLAGRETQYF
CDR3nt: TGTGCCAGCAGCCCCACCCTAGCGGGAAGAGAGACCCAGTACTTC

d_gene: -
len: 15
abundance: -
v_gene: TRBV7-2
j_gene: TRBJ2-2
CDR3aa: CASSLGGGNGGELFF
CDR3nt: TGTGCCAGCAGCTTAGGAGGCGGGAATGGGGGGGAGCTGTTTTTT

d_gene: TRBD2
len: 15
abundance: -
v_gene: TRBV11-2
j_gene: TRBJ2-7
CDR3aa: CASSLGRGGSYEQYF
CDR3nt: TGTGCCAGCAGCTTAGGTCGGGGGGGATCCTACGAGCAGTACTTC

d_gene: -
len: 16
abundance: -
v_gene: TRBV5-4
j_gene: TRBJ1-1
CDR3aa: CASSLGRGMANTEAFF
CDR3nt: TGTGCCAGCAGCTTGGGGCGGGGGATGGCGAACACTGAAGCTTTCTTT

d_gene: -
len: 17
abundance: -
v_gene: TRBV28
j_gene: TRBJ2-7
CDR3aa: CASSQKLGRPRSYEQYF
CDR3nt: TGTGCCAGCAGTCAAAAATTGGGGAGACCGAGGTCCTACGAGCAGTACTTC

d_gene: -
len: 15
abundance: -
v_gene: TRBV9
j_gene: TRBJ2-2
CDR3aa: CASSLGGGNTGELFF
CDR3nt: TGTGCCAGCAGCCTGGGGGGCGGGAACACCGGGGAGCTGTTTTTT

d_gene: -
len: 14
abundance: once
v_gene: TRBV5-6
j_gene: TRBJ1-4
CDR3aa: CASSLGGTNEKLFF
CDR3nt: TGTGCCAGCAGCCTGGGGGGAACTAATGAAAAACTGTTTTTT

d_gene: -
len: 14
abundance: -
v_gene: TRBV6-5
j_gene: TRBJ1-5
CDR3aa: CASSRNSGNQPQHF
CDR3nt: TGTGCCAGCTCTAGGAACAGCGGCAATCAGCCCCAGCATTTT

d_gene: -
len: 13
abundance: -
v_gene: TRBV5-6
j_gene: TRBJ2-2
CDR3aa: CASSSTRTGELFF
CDR3nt: TGTGCCAGCAGCTCCACAAGGACCGGGGAGCTGTTTTTT

d_gene: TRBD1
len: 14
abundance: -
v_gene: TRBV28
j_gene: TRBJ2-7
CDR3aa: CASSSWTGYNEQYF
CDR3nt: TGTGCCAGCAGTTCCTGGACAGGGTATAACGAGCAGTACTTC

d_gene: TRBD2
len: 17
abundance: -
v_gene: TRBV10-1
j_gene: TRBJ2-3
CDR3aa: CASSEEVAGVGTDTQYF
CDR3nt: TGCGCCAGCAGTGAGGAGGTAGCGGGAGTCGGCACAGATACGCAGTATTTT